This T cell receptor beta chain comes out of a study of identical twins. Study observations and caveats: Sharing of beta out-of-frame sequences by twins showed a weaker excess.

This CDR3 is 13 amino acids long. Germline assignment: CDR1 DFQATT and CDR2 SNEGSKA (reference sequence). V dropped 6 bases and J dropped 5; count of bases not matched to a gene: 6. This clonotype was seen at least ten times. As yet, its antigen is unknown. After template switching added a universal primer site, the resulting cDNA carried unique molecular identifiers. TCRdb called the 5' RACE reads again in MiXCR, with one record for every CDR3 protein. The sample contains a few hundred thousand distinct CDR3 sequences, 9.5% to 10% of which appear only once. These same records also appear under a second study, on yellow fever vaccine responses in identical twins.

Material: PBMCs. This chain joins TRBV20-1 and TRBJ2-3; 9 bases agree with TRBD1. This receptor was taken from a woman aged 18-29 years in good health. The CDR3 bases are TGCAGTGCGTTACAGGGGGCGCGAGATACGCAGTATTTT. It specifies CSALQGARDTQYF.